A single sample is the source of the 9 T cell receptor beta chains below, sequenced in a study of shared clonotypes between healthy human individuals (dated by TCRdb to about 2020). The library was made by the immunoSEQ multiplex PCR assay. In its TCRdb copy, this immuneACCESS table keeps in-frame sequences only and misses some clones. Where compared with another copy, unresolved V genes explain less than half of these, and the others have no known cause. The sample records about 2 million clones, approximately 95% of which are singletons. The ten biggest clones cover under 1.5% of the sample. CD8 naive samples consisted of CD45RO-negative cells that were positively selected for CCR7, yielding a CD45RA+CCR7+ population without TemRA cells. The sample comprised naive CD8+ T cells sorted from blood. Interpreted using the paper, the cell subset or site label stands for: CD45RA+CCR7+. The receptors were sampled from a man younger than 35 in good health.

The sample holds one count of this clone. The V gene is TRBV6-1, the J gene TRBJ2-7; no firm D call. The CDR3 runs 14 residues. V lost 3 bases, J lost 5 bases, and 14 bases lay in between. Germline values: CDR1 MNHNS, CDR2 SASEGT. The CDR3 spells CASSEGNPRHEQYF. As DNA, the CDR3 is TGTGCCAGCAGTGAGGGAAATCCTAGGCACGAGCAGTACTTC.

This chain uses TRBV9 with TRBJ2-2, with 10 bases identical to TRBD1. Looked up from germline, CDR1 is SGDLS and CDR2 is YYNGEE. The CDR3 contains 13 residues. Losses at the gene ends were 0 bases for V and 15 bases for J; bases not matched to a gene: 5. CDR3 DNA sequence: TGTGCCAGCAGCGTAGGGGGGACAGGGGTCGTGTTTTTT. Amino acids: CASSVGGTGVVFF.

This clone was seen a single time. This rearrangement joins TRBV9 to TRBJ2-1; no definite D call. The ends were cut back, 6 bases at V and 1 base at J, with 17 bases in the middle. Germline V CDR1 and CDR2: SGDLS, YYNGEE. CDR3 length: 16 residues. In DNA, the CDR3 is TGTGCCAGCACCGACCTACAAGGACCTTCCTACAATGAGCAGTTCTTC. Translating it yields CASTDLQGPSYNEQFF.

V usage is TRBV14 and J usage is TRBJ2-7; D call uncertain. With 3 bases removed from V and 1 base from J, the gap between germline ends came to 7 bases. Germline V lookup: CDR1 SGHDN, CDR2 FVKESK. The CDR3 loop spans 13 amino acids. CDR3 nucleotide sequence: TGTGCCAGCAGCCACAGAACTTCCTACGAGCAGTACTTC. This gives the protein CASSHRTSYEQYF.

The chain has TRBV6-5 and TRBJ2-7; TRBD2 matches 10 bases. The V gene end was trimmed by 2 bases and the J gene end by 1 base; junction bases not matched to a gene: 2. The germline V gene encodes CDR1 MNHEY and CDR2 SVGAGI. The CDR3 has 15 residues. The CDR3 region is CASSYPLAGSYEQYF. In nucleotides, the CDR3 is TGTGCCAGCAGTTACCCACTAGCGGGGTCCTACGAGCAGTACTTC.

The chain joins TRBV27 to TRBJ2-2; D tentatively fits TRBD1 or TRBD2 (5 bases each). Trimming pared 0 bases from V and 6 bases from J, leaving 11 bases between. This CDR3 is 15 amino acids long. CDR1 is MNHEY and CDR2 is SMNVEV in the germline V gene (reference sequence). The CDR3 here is CASSLSGPGPGELFF. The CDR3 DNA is TGTGCCAGCAGTTTATCAGGTCCGGGACCCGGGGAGCTGTTTTTT.

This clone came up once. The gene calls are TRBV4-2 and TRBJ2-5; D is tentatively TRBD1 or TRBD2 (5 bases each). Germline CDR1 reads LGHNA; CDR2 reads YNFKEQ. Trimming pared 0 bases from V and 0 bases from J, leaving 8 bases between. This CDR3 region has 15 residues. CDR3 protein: CASSQDEGYQETQYF. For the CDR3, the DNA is TGTGCCAGCAGCCAAGATGAGGGGTACCAAGAGACCCAGTACTTC.

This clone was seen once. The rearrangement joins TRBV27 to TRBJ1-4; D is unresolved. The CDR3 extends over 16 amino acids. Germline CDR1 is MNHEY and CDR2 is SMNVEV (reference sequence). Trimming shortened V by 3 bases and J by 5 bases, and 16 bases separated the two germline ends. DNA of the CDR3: TGTGCCAGCAGTTTCCTAGGAGGCCGACTAAATGAAAAACTGTTTTTT. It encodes CASSFLGGRLNEKLFF.

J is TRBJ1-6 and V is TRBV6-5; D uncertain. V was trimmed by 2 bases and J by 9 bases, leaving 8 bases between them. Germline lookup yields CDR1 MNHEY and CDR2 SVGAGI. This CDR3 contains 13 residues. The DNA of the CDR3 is TGTGCCAGCAGTTACGCACAAGGTTCACCCCTCCACTTT. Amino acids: CASSYAQGSPLHF.